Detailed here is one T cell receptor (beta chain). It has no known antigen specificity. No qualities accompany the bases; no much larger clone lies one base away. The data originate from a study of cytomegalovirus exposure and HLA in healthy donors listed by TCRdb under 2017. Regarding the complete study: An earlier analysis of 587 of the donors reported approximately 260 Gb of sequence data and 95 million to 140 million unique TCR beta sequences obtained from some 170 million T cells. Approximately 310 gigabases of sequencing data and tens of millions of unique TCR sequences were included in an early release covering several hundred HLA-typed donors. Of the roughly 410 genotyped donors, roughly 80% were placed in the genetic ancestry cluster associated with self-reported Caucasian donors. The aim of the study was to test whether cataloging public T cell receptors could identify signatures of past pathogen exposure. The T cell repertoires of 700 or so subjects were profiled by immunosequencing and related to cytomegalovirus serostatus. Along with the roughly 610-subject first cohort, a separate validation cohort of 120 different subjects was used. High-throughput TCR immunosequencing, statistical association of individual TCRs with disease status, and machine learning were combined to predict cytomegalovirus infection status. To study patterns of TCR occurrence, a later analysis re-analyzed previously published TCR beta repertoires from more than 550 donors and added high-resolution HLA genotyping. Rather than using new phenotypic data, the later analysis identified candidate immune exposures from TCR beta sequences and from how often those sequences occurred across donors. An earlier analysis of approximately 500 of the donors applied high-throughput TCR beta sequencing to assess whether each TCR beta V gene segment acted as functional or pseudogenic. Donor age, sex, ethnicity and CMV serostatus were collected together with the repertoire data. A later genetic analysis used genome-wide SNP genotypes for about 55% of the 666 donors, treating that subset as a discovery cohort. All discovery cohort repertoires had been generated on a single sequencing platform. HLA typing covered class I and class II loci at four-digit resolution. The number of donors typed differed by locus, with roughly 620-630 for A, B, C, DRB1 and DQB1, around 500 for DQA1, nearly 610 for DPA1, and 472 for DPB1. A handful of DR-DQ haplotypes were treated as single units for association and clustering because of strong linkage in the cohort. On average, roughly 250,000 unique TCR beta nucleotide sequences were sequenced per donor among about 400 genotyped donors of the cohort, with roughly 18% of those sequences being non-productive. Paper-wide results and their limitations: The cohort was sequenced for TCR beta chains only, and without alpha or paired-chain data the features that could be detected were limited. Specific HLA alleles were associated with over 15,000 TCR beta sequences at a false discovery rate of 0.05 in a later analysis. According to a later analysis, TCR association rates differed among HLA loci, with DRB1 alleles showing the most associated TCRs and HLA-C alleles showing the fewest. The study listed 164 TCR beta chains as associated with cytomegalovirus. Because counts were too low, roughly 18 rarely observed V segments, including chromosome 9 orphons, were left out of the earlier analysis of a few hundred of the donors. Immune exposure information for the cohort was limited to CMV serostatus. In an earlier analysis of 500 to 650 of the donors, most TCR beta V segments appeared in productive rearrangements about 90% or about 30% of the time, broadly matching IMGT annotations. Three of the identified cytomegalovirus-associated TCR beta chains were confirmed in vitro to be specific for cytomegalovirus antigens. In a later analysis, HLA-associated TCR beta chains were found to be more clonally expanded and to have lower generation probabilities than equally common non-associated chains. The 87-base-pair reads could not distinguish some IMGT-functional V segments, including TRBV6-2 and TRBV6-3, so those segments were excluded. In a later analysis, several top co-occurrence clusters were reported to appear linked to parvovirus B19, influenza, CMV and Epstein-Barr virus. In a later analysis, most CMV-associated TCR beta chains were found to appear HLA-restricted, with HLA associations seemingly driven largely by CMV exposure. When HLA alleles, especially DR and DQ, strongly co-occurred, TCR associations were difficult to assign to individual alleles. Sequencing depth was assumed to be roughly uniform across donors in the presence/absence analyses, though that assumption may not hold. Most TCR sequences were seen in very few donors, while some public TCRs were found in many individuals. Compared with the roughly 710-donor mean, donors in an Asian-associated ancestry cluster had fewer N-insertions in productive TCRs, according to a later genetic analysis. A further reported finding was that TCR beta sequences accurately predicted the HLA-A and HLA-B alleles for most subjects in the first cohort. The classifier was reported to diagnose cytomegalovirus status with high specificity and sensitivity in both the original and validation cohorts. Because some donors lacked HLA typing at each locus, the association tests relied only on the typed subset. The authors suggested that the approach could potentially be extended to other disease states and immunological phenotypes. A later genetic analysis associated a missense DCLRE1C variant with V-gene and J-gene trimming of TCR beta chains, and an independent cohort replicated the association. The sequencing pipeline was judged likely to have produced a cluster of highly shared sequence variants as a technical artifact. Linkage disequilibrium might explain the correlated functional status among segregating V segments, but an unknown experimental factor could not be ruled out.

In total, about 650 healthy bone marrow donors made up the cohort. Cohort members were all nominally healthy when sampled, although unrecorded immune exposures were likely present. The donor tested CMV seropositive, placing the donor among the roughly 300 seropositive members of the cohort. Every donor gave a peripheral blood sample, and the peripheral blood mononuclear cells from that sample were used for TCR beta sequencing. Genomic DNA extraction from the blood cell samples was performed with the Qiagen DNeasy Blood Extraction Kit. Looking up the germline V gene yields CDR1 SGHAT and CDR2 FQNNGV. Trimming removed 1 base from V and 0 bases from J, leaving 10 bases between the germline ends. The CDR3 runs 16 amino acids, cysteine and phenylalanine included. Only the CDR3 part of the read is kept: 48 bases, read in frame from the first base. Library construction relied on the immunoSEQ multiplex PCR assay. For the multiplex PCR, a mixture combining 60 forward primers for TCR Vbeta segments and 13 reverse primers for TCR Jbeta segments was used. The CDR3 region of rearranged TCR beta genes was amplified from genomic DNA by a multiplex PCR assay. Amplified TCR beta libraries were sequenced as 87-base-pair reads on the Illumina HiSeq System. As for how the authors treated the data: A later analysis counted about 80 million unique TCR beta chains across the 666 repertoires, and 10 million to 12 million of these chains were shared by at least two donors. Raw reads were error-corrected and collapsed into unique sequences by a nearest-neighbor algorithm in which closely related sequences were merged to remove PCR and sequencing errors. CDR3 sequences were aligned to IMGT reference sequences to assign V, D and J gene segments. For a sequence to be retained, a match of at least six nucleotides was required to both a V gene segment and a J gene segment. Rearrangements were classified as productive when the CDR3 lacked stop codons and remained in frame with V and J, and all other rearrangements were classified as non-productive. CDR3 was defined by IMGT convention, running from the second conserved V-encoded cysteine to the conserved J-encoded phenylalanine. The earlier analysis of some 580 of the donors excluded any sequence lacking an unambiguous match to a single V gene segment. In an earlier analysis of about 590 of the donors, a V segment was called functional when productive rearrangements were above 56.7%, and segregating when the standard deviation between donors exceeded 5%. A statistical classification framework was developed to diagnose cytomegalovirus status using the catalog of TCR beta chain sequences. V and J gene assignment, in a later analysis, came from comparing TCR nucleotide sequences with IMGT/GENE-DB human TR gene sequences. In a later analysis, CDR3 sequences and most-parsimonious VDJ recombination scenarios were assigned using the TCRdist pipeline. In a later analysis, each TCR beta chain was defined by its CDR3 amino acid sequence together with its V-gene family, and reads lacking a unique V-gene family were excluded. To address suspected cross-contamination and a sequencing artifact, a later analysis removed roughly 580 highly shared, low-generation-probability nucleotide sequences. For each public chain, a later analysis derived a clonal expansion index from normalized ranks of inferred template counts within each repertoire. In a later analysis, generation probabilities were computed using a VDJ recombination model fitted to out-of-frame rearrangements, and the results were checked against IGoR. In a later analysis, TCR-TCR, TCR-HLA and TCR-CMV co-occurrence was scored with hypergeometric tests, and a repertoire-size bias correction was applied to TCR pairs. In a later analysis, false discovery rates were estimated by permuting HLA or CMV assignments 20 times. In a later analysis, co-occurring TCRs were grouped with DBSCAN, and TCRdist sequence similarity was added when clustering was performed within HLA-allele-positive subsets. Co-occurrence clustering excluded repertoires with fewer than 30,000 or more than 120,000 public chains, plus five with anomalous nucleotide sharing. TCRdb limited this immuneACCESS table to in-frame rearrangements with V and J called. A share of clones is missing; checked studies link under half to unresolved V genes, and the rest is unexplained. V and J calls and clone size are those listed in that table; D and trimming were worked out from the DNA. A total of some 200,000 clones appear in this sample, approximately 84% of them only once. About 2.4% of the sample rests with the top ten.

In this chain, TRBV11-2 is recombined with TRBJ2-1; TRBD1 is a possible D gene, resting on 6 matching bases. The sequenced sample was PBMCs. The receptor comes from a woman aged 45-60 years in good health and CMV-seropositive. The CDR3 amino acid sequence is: CASSLVWGRSYNEQFF. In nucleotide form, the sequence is TGTGCCAGCAGCTTAGTATGGGGGCGCTCCTACAATGAGCAGTTCTTC.